The 7 T cell receptor beta chains given below trace back to one sample, sequenced in a study of shared clonotypes between healthy human individuals. Using immunoSEQ multiplex PCR, the repertoire was profiled, and TCRdb retains in-frame clones only, with some absent. The sample includes 950,000 to 1,100,000 clones, approximately 72% of them seen just once. The source material was memory CD4+ T cells sorted from blood. The subset is: CD45RA-negative fraction. Receptors originate from a man aged 18 to 30 in good health.

CDR3 coding DNA: TGTGCCTGGACCCCGCCCCCGGGACAAGAGACCCAGTACTTC. Protein product: CAWTPPPGQETQYF. The chain is built from TRBV30 and TRBJ2-5; D perhaps matches TRBD2 (5 bases). Deletions cut 4 bases from V and 2 bases from J, with 14 bases between. Germline values: CDR1 GTSNPN, CDR2 SVGIG (reference sequence). CDR3 length: 14 residues.

The rearrangement uses TRBV5-1 and TRBJ1-2; 10 bases map to TRBD1. CDR3 length: 15 residues. The V gene end was trimmed by 3 bases and the J gene end by 1 base; junction bases not matched to a gene: 3. CDR1 is SGHRS, CDR2 YFSETQ, per germline. The CDR3 DNA follows: TGCGCCAGCAGCTGGGGACAGGGGAGTAACTATGGCTACACCTTC. Its protein is CASSWGQGSNYGYTF. Full variable domain (missing parts from reference TRBV5-1 and TRBJ1-2): KAGVTQTPRYLIKTRGQQVTLSCSPISGHRSVSWYQQTPGQGLQFLFEYFSETQRNKGNFPGRFSGRQFSNSRSEMNVSTLELGDSALYLCASSWGQGSNYGYTFGSGTRLTVV.

V usage is TRBV6-1 and J usage is TRBJ2-7; TRBD1 might be the D (5 bases). Trimming stripped 4 bases from V and 3 bases from J, with 13 bases between. Germline CDR1 reads MNHNS; CDR2 reads SASEGT. The CDR3 has 14 amino acids. The CDR3 DNA sequence: TGTGCCAGCAGTGTAGAACAGGTTGTCTACGAGCAGTACTTC. The encoded protein is CASSVEQVVYEQYF.

This chain joins TRBV7-9 and TRBJ1-5; D uncertain. The CDR3 is 13 residues long. The ends were cut back, 5 bases at V and 3 bases at J, with 8 bases in the middle. Germline lookup yields CDR1 SEHNR and CDR2 FQNEAQ (reference sequence). The DNA of the CDR3 is TGTGCCAGCAGCCCCCAGTACAATCAGCCCCAGCATTTT. This gives the protein CASSPQYNQPQHF. The whole variable domain, remainder taken from reference TRBV7-9 and TRBJ1-5, is DTGVSQNPRHKITKRGQNVTFRCDPISEHNRLYWYRQTLGQGPEFLTYFQNEAQLEKSRLLSDRFSAERPKGSFSTLEIQRTEQGDSAMYLCASSPQYNQPQHFGDGTRLSIL.

In this sample, this clone turned up a few times. The V and J genes are TRBV27 and TRBJ2-3; 11 nucleotides line up with TRBD2. Germline trimming cut 6 bases from V and 8 bases from J; bases unmatched to any gene: 10. CDR1 and CDR2 from the germline V gene are MNHEY and SMNVEV (reference sequence). This CDR3 has 15 residues. CDR3 nucleotides: TGTGCCAGCAGAGCCGGGACTAGCGGAGGGTTTACGCAGTATTTT. Translation gives CASRAGTSGGFTQYF.

The V and J genes are TRBV30 and TRBJ2-1; D gene unclear. This CDR3 region has 12 residues. V gave up 0 bases and J gave up 9 bases, with 9 bases separating them. Germline V gene data show CDR1 as GTSNPN and CDR2 as SVGIG (reference sequence). The CDR3 reads CAWSVRATEQFF. CDR3 in DNA: TGTGCCTGGAGTGTAAGGGCAACTGAGCAGTTCTTC.

This chain links TRBV4-2 with TRBJ1-5, with D maybe TRBD1 (6 bases). The V and J ends lost 8 bases and 4 bases respectively, with 12 bases between them. The CDR3 loop spans 13 amino acids. Looked up from germline, CDR1 is LGHNA and CDR2 is YNFKEQ. The CDR3 coding sequence is TGTGCCAGCTCTGGGGGGCCTAATCAGCCCCAGCATTTT. Its protein product is CASSGGPNQPQHF.